This paragraph covers one T cell receptor (beta chain) sequence. CDR3 length: 15 residues. V trimming: 5 bases; J trimming: 5 bases; junction bases outside the gene matches: 12. Germline V gene sequence: CDR1 SEHNR, CDR2 FQNEAQ (reference sequence). The data are from a study of blood T cell repertoires in COVID-19. On the study more broadly: Researchers got acute and convalescent COVID-19 samples from the United States, Italy and Spain.

Original analysis: Estimation of nucleated cell counts relied on the amplification of reference gene primers. The method was immunoSEQ multiplex PCR; TCRdb's version includes in-frame clones alone and lacks a portion of them. V, J and clone size are those of that table, while D and trimming were read from the DNA. The sample has approximately 140,000 clones, less than 85% seen once. This chain links TRBV7-9 with TRBJ2-7, with TRBD2 matching 7 bases. This receptor was taken from an elderly woman with acute or convalescent COVID-19. Sequencing was carried out using peripheral blood. The CDR3 DNA reads TGTGCCAGCAGCACCGGGGGGAGTTTGACTCACGAGCAGTACTTC. Its translation: CASSTGGSLTHEQYF.